A selection of T cell receptor beta chains follows, all from one sample in a study of blood T cell repertoires in COVID-19. Sequencing was performed with immunoSEQ multiplex PCR; in TCRdb, only in-frame clones are kept and a portion is missing. Here the sample spans over 200,000 clones, 81% being singletons. The material sequenced was PBMCs or T cells enriched from blood (not recorded which). These receptors all stem from a woman between 45 and 60 years old with acute COVID-19. Each CDR3 is given with its conserved first and last residue. D genes are given only for firm matches. Some rows have no size entry. The others give once, few or many, or a class for an expanded clone.

d_call j_call v_call cdr3_length clone_size cdr3_aa cdr3_nt
- TRBJ2-2 TRBV7-2 15 - CASSLKQRNTGELFF TGTGCCAGCAGCTTAAAACAGAGAAACACCGGGGAGCTGTTTTTT
- TRBJ2-2 TRBV6-5 14 few CATRRGKGTGELFF TGTGCCACCCGACGGGGGAAAGGGACCGGGGAGCTGTTTTTT
- TRBJ2-3 TRBV9 15 - CASSVAPEVGRAQYF TGTGCCAGCAGCGTAGCTCCAGAGGTAGGGCGGGCGCAGTATTTT
- TRBJ1-1 TRBV6-5 12 - CASSMRNTEAFF TGTGCCAGCAGTATGAGGAACACTGAAGCTTTCTTT
- TRBJ2-3 TRBV20-1 13 - CSASGQKTDTQYF TGCAGTGCTAGTGGACAGAAGACAGATACGCAGTATTTT
- TRBJ2-7 TRBV12-3/TRBV12-4 13 - CASSPLGPYEQYF TGTGCCAGCAGTCCTTTGGGCCCCTACGAGCAGTACTTC
- TRBJ1-5 TRBV6-2/TRBV6-3 20 - CASSYSSWQGPVIGNQPQHF TGTGCCAGCAGTTACTCGTCGTGGCAGGGGCCCGTCATTGGCAATCAGCCCCAGCATTTT
TRBD1 TRBJ2-3 TRBV5-1 14 many CASSRGQGGYTQYF TGCGCCAGCAGCCGGGGACAGGGAGGTTATACGCAGTATTTT
- TRBJ2-2 TRBV2 15 - CASSRRQEITGELFF TGTGCCAGCAGTCGTAGACAGGAGATCACCGGGGAGCTGTTTTTT
- TRBJ1-2 TRBV4-3 13 once CASSQELADGYTF TGCGCCAGCAGCCAAGAATTGGCGGATGGCTACACCTTC
TRBD2 TRBJ2-7 TRBV5-3 19 - CARSSFGTSAASLLVEQYF TGTGCCAGAAGCTCGTTCGGGACTAGCGCCGCAAGCCTTCTGGTAGAGCAGTACTTC
TRBD2 TRBJ2-7 TRBV19 15 - CASSGGLASSYEQYF TGTGCCAGTAGTGGGGGACTAGCGTCGTCCTACGAGCAGTACTTC
TRBD1 TRBJ2-7 TRBV7-9 14 - CASSPQGQGYEQYF TGTGCCAGCAGCCCACAGGGACAGGGCTACGAGCAGTACTTC
- TRBJ2-2 TRBV5-1 16 few CASSLIENSNTGELFF TGCGCCAGCAGCTTGATAGAAAACTCGAACACCGGGGAGCTGTTTTTT
- TRBJ2-2 TRBV5-1 19 - CASSLVPSSQPGNTGELFF TGCGCCAGCAGCTTGGTTCCATCTTCACAGCCCGGAAACACCGGGGAGCTGTTTTTT
TRBD2 TRBJ2-4 TRBV28 21 - CASPLPPWQGASGRLENIQYF TGTGCCAGCCCTCTCCCCCCTTGGCAGGGAGCTAGCGGGAGATTGGAAAACATTCAGTACTTC
- TRBJ1-2 TRBV7-9 17 - CASSLSGRGLGLQGYTF TGTGCCAGCAGCTTATCGGGCCGTGGGTTGGGGCTTCAAGGCTACACCTTC
TRBD2 TRBJ2-7 TRBV7-2 15 - CASSPRTSGSREQYF TGTGCCAGCAGCCCAAGGACTAGCGGGAGTCGCGAGCAGTACTTC
- TRBJ1-4 TRBV5-1 16 - CASSLGGGSTNEKLFF TGCGCCAGCAGCTTGGGAGGGGGAAGTACTAATGAAAAACTGTTTTTT
- TRBJ1-5 TRBV4-1 14 - CASGGGGGNQPQHF TGCGCCAGCGGGGGGGGAGGGGGCAATCAGCCCCAGCATTTT
TRBD1 TRBJ2-7 TRBV27 12 - CASRGQGDEQYF TGTGCCAGCAGAGGACAGGGAGACGAGCAGTACTTC
- TRBJ2-7 TRBV30 14 - CAWASGSYSYEQYF TGTGCCTGGGCCTCGGGGTCATACTCCTACGAGCAGTACTTC
- TRBJ1-1 TRBV18 14 - CASSLYPGDTEAFF TGTGCCAGCTCACTTTACCCCGGGGACACTGAAGCTTTCTTT
- TRBJ1-1 TRBV12-3/TRBV12-4 12 - CASRSTEVSAFF TGTGCCAGCAGATCTACGGAGGTGTCAGCTTTCTTT